This record concerns one TCR beta chain sequence. As yet, its antigen is unknown. Germline V gene sequence: CDR1 SGHTA, CDR2 FQGNSA. This CDR3 region has 15 residues. Germline trimming cut 5 bases from V and 2 bases from J; bases unmatched to any gene: 4. This entry comes from a study of vaccination and CD4 T cells after COVID-19. About the study: Convalescents were six males and four females, two of them Hispanic.

Oncomine TCR Beta short-read sequencing was applied to DNA from cultured CD4+ T cells. Genomic DNA was extracted from cultured CD4+ T cells. TCRdb reanalysed the PCR reads using MiXCR and keeps one entry per CDR3 protein. There are roughly 14,000 distinct CDR3 sequences in the sample; 43% occur only once, and roughly 8.7% lies in the top ten. Sample treatment: approximately nine-day PBMC culture with coronavirus spike peptide pools or control peptides (ViraFEST assay). Under the ViraFEST approach, antigen-specific T cells were expanded with peptide pools and TCRs subsequently sequenced. PBMCs were cultured at two million per well with approximately 9.4 IU/ml IL-2 and 10 ug/ml peptide pools.

Sequenced material: CD4+ T cells from blood, cultured in vitro. The chain carries TRBV7-2 and TRBJ2-2, with 8 bases identical to TRBD1. The TCR originated in a human donor who had recovered from COVID-19. DNA of the CDR3: TGTGCCAGCAGCCTAGGGACAGGCAACACCGGGGAGCTGTTTTTT. Its translation is CASSLGTGNTGELFF.